This T cell receptor (beta chain) was profiled in a study of a mutant IDH1 vaccine in newly diagnosed glioma. Looking at the study overall: Patients got their first vaccination 4-6 weeks after radiotherapy alone, or with temozolomide cycles. Patients under treatment included roughly 62% males and approximately 40% females and had a mean age of around 40 years.

This clone occurred a few times. The antigen is not known. Measured with immunoSEQ multiplex PCR; TCRdb has only the in-frame clones, and not every one. This table holds about 56,000 clones, roughly nine tenths found once. Time point of the sample: week 35, safety follow-up. A single vaccine dose contained 300 ug of mutant IDH1 20-mer peptide, and topical imiquimod was used with it. There were new WHO grade 3 or 4 astrocytomas in the donors, and these were IDH1-mutant and ATRX-lost. This sequence was found in a man aged 40-49 years with glioma. The sequences come from PBMCs, collected from a glioma patient whose treatment included an IDH1 peptide vaccine.

The CDR3 DNA sequence: TGTGCCAGCAGCGGCTCGCGGGCTGGAGAGCAGTTCTTC. Protein product: CASSGSRAGEQFF. The chain couples TRBV7-2 to TRBJ2-1, with D tentatively TRBD2 (5 bases). The germline CDR1 and CDR2 sequences are SGHTA and FQGNSA. CDR3 length: 13 amino acids. Trimming took 5 bases from V and 10 from J, leaving 15 bases between them.